This TCR beta chain was retrieved from a study of blood T cell repertoires in COVID-19. Overall study: Some COVID-19 samples were acute and others convalescent; all came from the United States, Italy and Spain. T cells, B-cell-depleted T cells, or PBMCs supplied cDNA or gDNA.

The germline V gene encodes CDR1 SGHAT and CDR2 FQNNGV. The ends lost 5 bases at V and 6 bases at J; junction bases unmatched: 6. The CDR3 loop spans 13 amino acids. Authors' analysis steps: The assay estimated nucleated cells by amplifying reference gene primers. Sequenced by immunoSEQ multiplex PCR; TCRdb stores in-frame clones only, minus some. V, J and clone size reflect that table, while D and trimming were determined from the DNA. The sample has 90,000 to 150,000 clones, 85% to 90% seen once. Sequenced input: peripheral blood. The V gene is TRBV11-2, the J gene TRBJ1-2; 7 nucleotides match TRBD1. The receptor comes from an elderly man with acute or convalescent COVID-19. As DNA, the CDR3 is TGTGCCAGCAGCCCCGACAGGGTCGATGGCTACACCTTC. Its protein is CASSPDRVDGYTF.